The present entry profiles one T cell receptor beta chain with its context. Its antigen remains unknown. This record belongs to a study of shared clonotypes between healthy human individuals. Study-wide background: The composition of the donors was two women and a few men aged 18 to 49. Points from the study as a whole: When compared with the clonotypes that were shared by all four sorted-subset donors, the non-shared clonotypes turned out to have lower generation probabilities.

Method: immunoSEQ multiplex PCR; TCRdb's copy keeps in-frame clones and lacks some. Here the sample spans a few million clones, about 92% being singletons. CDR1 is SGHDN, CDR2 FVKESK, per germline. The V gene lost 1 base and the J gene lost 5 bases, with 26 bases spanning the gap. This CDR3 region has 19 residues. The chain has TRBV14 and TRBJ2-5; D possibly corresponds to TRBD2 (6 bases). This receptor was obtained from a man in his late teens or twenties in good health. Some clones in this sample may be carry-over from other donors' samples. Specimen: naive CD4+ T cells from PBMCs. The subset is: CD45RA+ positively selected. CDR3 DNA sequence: TGTGCCAGCAGCCAAGGGTTAGGCCCGGGACTCTCCCAGTCGGAGACCCAGTACTTC. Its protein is CASSQGLGPGLSQSETQYF.